This TCR beta chain was obtained from a study of post-analysis software for immune sequencing data (dated by TCRdb to 2015 to 2017). Study-level background: Recorded disease courses included relapsing-remitting, secondary progressive and progressive-relapsing multiple sclerosis, with some patients lacking subtype annotation. The multiple sclerosis patient repertoires were compared with more than 10 previously published healthy control repertoires from donors aged roughly 6 to 27 years. A subset of samples was prepared in parallel using single-end sample barcoding, then pooled and co-amplified after Illumina adapter ligation. General conclusions and limits of the study: Roughly 5 TRBV segments, including TRBV5-6, TRBV5-1 and TRBV20-1, were significantly more frequent in patients than controls. The control group was slightly older than the multiple sclerosis patient group. Strong co-clustering of samples prepared in the same batch was shown by direct clustering with F measure, prompting a batch-effect correction. Normalized Chao1 diversity was significantly lower in multiple sclerosis patients than controls, suggesting substantial peripheral T-cell clonal expansion.

From a lookup of the germline V gene, CDR1 and CDR2 are SGHTA and FQGTGA. Including the terminal cysteine and phenylalanine, the CDR3 comprises 13 residues. The sequence is cut down to CDR3 DNA, 39 bases in frame from base 1. Trimming costs V 5 bases and J 4 bases, and their ends lie 11 bases apart. This clonotype was seen a few times. Its binding antigen is unknown. No base-level quality is on record; no much larger clone is a single base apart. TCR beta repertoires were profiled from peripheral blood of about a dozen young patients with multiple sclerosis to demonstrate the VDJtools post-analysis software. The patients with multiple sclerosis were children and adolescents between about 6 and 16 years of age. The library was built by means of PCR. These reads were obtained on an Illumina HiSeq 2500. To reduce PCR and sequencing biases, unique molecular identifiers were built into the TCR beta cDNA libraries. Roughly 500,000 cDNA molecules were obtained per 1 to 10 million input T cells, so each molecule approximated one T cell. The patient libraries were prepared and sequenced with the same protocol used for the earlier healthy control dataset. Within a given batch, samples were prepared together, multiplexed and sequenced on the same HiSeq lane. As for the authors' bioinformatics: MIGEC was used to process the raw barcoded reads, and molecular identifier groups with only a single read were discarded before consensus assembly and CDR3 extraction. VDJtools was used for post-analysis of the clonotype tables, with diversity normalized by down-sampling every dataset to the smallest sample size. Repertoire overlap clustering matched CDR3 amino acid but not nucleotide sequences to correct batch-related cross-sample contamination. The public reads were run again by TCRdb, first through fastp at Q25 and then through MiXCR, and only productive beta chains were kept. Here each entry gathers all rows of one CDR3 protein and keeps the most common genes and DNA. The V and J calls here are based on TCRdb, not the publication. The sample table contains hundreds of thousands of distinct CDR3 sequences; only one count was recorded for roughly 45% of them. The leading ten clones occupy roughly an eighth of the sample.

The sequence is built from TRBV7-3 and TRBJ1-1; the D gene remains uncertain. The sequenced sample was blood. The source is a girl aged 10 to 17 with multiple sclerosis. Here is the DNA: TGTGCCAGCAGCCCTGGACGGTTCACTGAAGCTTTCTTT. Its translation is CASSPGRFTEAFF.